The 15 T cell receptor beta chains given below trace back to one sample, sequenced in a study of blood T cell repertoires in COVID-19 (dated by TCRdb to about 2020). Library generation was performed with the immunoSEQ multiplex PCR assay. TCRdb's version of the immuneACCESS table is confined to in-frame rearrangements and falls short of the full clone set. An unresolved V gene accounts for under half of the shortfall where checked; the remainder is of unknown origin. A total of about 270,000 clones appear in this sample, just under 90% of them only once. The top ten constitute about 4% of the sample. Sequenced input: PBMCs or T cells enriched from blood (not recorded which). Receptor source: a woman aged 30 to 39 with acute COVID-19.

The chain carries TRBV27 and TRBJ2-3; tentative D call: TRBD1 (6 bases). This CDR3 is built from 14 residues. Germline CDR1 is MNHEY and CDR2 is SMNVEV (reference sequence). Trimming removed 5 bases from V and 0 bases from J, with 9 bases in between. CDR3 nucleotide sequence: TGTGCCAGCAGTCGACAGGTTAGCACAGATACGCAGTATTTT. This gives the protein CASSRQVSTDTQYF.

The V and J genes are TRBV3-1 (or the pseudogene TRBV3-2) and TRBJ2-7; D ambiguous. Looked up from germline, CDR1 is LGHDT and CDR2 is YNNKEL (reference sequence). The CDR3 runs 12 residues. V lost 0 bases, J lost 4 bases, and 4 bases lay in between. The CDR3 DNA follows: TGTGCCAGCAGCCAAGAGCGTTACGAGCAGTACTTC. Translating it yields CASSQERYEQYF.

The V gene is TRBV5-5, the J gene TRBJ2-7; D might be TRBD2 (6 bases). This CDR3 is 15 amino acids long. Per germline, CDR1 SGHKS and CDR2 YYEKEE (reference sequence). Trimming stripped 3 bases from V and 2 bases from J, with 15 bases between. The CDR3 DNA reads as TGTGCCAGCAGCTCCCCCATGAGGGAGGCCTACGAGCAGTACTTC. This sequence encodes CASSSPMREAYEQYF.

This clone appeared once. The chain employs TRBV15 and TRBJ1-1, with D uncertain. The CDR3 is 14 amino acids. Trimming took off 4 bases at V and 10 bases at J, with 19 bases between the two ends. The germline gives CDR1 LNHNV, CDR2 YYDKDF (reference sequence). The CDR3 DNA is TGTGCCACCAGCACCGTCATGGGTCCTCGGGGAGCTTTCTTT. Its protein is CATSTVMGPRGAFF.

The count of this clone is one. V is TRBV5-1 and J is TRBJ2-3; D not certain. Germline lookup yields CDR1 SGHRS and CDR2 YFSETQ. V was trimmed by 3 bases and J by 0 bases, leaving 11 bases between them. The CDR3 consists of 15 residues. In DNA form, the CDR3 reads TGCGCCAGCAGCTCAGGCGACCCTAGCACAGATACGCAGTATTTT. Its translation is CASSSGDPSTDTQYF. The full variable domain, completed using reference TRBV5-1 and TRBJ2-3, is KAGVTQTPRYLIKTRGQQVTLSCSPISGHRSVSWYQQTPGQGLQFLFEYFSETQRNKGNFPGRFSGRQFSNSRSEMNVSTLELGDSALYLCASSSGDPSTDTQYFGPGTRLTVL.

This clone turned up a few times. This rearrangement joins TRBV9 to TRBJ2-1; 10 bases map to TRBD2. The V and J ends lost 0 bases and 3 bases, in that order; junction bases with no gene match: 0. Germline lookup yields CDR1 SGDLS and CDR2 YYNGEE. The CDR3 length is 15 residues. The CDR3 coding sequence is TGTGCCAGCAGCGTAGAGCGGGAGGGCTACAATGAGCAGTTCTTC. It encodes CASSVEREGYNEQFF.

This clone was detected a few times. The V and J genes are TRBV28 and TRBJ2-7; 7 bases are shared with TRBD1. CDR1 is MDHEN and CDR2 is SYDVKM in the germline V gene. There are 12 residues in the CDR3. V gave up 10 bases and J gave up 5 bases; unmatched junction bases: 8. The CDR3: CATGTVRDEQYF. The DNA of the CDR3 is TGTGCCACGGGGACAGTTCGAGACGAGCAGTACTTC.

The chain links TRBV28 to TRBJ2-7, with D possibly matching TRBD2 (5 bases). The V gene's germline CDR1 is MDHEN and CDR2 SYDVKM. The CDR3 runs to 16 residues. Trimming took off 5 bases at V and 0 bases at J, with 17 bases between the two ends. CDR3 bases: TGTGCCAGCAGTGGCGTCGTGGGGAGATTCTCCTACGAGCAGTACTTC. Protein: CASSGVVGRFSYEQYF.

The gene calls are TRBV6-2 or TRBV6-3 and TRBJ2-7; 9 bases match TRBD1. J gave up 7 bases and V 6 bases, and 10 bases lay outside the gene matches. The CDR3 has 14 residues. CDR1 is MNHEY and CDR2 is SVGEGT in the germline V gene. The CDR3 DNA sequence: TGTGCCAGCAGCCGACCGGGACAGGGCGCAGAGCAGTACTTC. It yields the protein CASSRPGQGAEQYF.

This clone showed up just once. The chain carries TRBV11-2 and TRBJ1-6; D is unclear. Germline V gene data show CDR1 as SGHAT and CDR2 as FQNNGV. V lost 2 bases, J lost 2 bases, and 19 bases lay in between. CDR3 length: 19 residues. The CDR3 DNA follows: TGTGCCAGCAGCTTAAGTAACGTGATATTACCAGCCTATAATTCACCCCTCCACTTT. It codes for CASSLSNVILPAYNSPLHF.

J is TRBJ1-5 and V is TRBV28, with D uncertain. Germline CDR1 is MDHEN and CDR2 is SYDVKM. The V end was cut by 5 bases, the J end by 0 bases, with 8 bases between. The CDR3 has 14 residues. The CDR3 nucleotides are TGTGCCAGCAGTGCACAGTTTAGCAATCAGCCCCAGCATTTT. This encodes CASSAQFSNQPQHF.

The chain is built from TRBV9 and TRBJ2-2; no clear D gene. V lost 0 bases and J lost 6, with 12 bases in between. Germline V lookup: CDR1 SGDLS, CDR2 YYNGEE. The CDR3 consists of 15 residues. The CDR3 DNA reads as TGTGCCAGCAGCGTAGATTCCGGGTTGGCCGGGGAGCTGTTTTTT. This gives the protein CASSVDSGLAGELFF.

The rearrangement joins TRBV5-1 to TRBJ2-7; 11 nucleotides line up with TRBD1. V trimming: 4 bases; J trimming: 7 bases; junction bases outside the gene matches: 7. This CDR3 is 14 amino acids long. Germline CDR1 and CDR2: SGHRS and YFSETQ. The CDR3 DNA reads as TGCGCCAGCAGCCTCGGGACAGGGGGAGAGGAGCAGTACTTC. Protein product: CASSLGTGGEEQYF.

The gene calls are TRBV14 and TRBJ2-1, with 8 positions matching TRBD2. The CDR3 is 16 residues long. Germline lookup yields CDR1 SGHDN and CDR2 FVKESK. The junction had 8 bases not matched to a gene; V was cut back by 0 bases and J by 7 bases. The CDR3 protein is CASSQEVAGGWNEQFF. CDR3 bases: TGTGCCAGCAGCCAAGAGGTCGCGGGAGGATGGAATGAGCAGTTCTTC.

CDR3 region: CASSLERDNTIYF. The CDR3 nucleotides read TGCGCCAGCAGCTTGGAGAGGGATAACACCATATATTTT. This chain connects TRBV5-1 to TRBJ1-3, with D unresolved. This CDR3 region has 13 residues. Germline values: CDR1 SGHRS, CDR2 YFSETQ. The V end lost 0 bases, the J end lost 7 bases, and 8 bases lay between the germline ends.